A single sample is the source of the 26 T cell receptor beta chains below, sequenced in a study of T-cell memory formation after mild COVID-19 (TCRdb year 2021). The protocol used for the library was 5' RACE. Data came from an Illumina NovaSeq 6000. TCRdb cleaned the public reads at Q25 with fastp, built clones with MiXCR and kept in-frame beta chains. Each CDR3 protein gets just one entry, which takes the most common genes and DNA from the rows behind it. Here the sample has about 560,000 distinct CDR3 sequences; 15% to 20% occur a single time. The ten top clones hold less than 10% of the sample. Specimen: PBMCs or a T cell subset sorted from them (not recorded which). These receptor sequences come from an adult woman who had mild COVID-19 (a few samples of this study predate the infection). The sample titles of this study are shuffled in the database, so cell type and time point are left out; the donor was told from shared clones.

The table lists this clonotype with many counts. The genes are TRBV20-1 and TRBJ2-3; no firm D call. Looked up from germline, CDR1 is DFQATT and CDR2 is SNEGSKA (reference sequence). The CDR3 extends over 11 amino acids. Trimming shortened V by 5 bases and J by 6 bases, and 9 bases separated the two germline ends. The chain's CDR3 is CSAEGMDTQYF. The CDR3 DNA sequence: TGCAGTGCTGAAGGGATGGATACGCAGTATTTT.

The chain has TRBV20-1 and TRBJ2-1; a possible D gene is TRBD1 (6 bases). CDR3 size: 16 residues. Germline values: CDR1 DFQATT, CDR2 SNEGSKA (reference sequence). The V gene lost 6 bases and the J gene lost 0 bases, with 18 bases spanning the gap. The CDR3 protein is CSAPTSRGSSYNEQFF. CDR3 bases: TGCAGTGCCCCCACAAGTAGGGGGAGCTCCTACAATGAGCAGTTCTTC.

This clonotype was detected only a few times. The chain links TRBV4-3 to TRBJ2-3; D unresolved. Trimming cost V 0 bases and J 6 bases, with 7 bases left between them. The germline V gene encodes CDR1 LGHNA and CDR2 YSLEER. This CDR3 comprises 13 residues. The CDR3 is CASSQDLWDTQYF. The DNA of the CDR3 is TGCGCCAGCAGCCAAGATCTGTGGGATACGCAGTATTTT.

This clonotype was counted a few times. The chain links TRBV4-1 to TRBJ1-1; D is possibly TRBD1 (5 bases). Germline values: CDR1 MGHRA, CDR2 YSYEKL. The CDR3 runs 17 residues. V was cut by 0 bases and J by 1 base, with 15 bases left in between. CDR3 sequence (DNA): TGCGCCAGCAGCCAAGAGGCAGGGAGGGTCTCGAACACTGAAGCTTTCTTT. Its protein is CASSQEAGRVSNTEAFF.

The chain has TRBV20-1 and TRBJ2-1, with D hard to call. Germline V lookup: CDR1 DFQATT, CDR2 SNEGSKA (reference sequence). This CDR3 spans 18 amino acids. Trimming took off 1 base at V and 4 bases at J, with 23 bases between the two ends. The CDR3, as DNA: TGCAGTGCTAGAGCCCAGGTACTACCGGGTCTGCATTACAATGAGCAGTTCTTC. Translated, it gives CSARAQVLPGLHYNEQFF.

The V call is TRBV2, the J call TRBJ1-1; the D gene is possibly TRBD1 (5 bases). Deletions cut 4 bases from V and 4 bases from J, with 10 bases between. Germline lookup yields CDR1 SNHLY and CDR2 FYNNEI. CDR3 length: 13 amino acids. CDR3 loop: CASSGDGFTEAFF. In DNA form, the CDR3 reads TGTGCCAGCAGTGGGGACGGGTTCACTGAAGCTTTCTTT. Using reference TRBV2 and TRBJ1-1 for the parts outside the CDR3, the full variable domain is EPEVTQTPSHQVTQMGQEVILRCVPISNHLYFYWYRQILGQKVEFLVSFYNNEISEKSEIFDDQFSVERPDGSNFTLKIRSTKLEDSAMYFCASSGDGFTEAFFGQGTRLTVV.

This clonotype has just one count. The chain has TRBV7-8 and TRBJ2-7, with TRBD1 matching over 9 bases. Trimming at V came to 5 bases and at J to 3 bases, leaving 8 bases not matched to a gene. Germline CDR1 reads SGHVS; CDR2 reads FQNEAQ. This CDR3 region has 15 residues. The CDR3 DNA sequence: TGTGCCAGCAGCGCACAAGGGACAGGGAACTACGAGCAGTACTTC. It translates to CASSAQGTGNYEQYF.

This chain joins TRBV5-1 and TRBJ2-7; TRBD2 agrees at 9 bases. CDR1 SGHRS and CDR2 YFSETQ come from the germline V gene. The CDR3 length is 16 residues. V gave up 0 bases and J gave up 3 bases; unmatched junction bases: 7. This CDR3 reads CASSLDPSGANYEQYF. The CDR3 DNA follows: TGCGCCAGCAGCTTGGACCCTAGCGGGGCGAACTACGAGCAGTACTTC.

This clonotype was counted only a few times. The chain's CDR3 is CATSDWGLETQYF. In DNA, the CDR3 is TGTGCCACCAGTGATTGGGGTCTTGAGACCCAGTACTTC. This sequence joins TRBV24-1 and TRBJ2-5; D not resolved. This CDR3 is 13 amino acids long. Per the germline V gene, CDR1 is KGHDR and CDR2 is SFDVKD. Trimming pared 2 bases from V and 5 bases from J, leaving 8 bases between.

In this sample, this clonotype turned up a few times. CDR3: CASSQGKGPQAKNIQYF. The CDR3, as DNA: TGCGCCAGCAGCCAAGGTAAAGGACCGCAAGCCAAAAACATTCAGTACTTC. The chain has TRBV4-1 and TRBJ2-4; D is unresolved. CDR3 size: 17 residues. Per the germline V gene, CDR1 is MGHRA and CDR2 is YSYEKL. V was cut by 1 base and J by 0 bases, with 13 bases left in between.

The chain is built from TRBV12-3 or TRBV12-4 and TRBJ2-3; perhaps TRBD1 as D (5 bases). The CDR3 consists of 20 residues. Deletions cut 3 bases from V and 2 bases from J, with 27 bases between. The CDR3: CASSFSTGREPPRVTDTQYF. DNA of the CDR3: TGTGCCAGCAGTTTCAGCACAGGCAGAGAGCCGCCTCGAGTCACAGATACGCAGTATTTT.

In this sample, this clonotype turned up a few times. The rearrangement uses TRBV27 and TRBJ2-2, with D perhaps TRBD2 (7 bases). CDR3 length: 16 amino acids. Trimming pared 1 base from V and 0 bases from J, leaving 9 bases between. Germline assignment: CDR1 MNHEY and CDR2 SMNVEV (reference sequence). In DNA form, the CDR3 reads TGTGCCAGCAGTTTATGGGGGGGCCCGAACACCGGGGAGCTGTTTTTT. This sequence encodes CASSLWGGPNTGELFF.

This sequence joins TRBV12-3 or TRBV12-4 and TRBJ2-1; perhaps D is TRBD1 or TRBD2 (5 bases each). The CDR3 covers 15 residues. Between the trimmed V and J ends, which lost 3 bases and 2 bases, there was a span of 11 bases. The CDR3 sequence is CASSFVGPTYNEQFF. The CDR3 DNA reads TGTGCCAGCAGTTTCGTGGGACCCACCTACAATGAGCAGTTCTTC.

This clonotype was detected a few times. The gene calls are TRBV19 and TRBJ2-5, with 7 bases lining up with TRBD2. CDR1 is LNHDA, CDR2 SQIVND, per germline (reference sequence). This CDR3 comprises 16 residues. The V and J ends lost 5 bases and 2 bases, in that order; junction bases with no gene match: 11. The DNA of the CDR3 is TGTGCCAGTAGTTATTCGTCCGGGACTACACAAGAGACCCAGTACTTC. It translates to CASSYSSGTTQETQYF.

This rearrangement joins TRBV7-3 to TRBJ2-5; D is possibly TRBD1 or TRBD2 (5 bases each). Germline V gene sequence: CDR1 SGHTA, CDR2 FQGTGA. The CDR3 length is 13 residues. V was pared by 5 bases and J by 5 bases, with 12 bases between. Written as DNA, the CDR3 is TGTGCCAGCAGCCGGGACGGGGAGGAGACCCAGTACTTC. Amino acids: CASSRDGEETQYF. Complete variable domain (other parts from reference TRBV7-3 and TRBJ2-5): GAGVSQTPSNKVTEKGKYVELRCDPISGHTALYWYRQSLGQGPEFLIYFQGTGAADDSGLPNDRFFAVRPEGSVSTLKIQRTERGDSAVYLCASSRDGEETQYFGPGTRLLVL.

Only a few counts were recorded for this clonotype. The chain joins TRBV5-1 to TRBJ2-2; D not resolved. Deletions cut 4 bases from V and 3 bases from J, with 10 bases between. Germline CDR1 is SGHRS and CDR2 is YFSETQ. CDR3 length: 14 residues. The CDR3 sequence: CASSPGSHTGELFF. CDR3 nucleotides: TGCGCCAGCAGCCCTGGATCCCACACCGGGGAGCTGTTTTTT.

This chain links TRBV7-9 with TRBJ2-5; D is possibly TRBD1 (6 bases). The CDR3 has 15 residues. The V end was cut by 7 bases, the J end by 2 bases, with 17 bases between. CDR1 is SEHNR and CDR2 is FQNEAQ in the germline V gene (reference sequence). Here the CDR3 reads CASNPVDRTQETQYF. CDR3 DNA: TGTGCCAGCAACCCCGTCGACAGGACTCAAGAGACCCAGTACTTC.

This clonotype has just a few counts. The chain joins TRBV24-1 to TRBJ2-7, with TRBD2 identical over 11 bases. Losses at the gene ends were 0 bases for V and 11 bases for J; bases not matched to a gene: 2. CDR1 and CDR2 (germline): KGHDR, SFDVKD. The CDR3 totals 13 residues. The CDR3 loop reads CATSDLDSGREYF. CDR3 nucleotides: TGTGCCACCAGTGATTTGGATAGCGGGAGGGAGTACTTC.

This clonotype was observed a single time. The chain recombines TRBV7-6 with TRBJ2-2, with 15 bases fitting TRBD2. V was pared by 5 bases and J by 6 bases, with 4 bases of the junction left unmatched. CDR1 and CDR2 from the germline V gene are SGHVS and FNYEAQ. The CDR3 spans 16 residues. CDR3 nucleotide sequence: TGTGCCAGCAGCAGCCGGACTAGCGGGGGGGCCGGGGAGCTGTTTTTT. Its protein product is CASSSRTSGGAGELFF.

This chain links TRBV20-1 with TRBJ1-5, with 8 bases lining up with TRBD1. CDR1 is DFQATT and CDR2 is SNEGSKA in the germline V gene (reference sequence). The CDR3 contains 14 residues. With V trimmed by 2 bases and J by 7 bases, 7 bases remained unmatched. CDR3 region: CSARSGGRWQPQHF. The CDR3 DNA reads TGCAGTGCTAGATCAGGGGGCAGGTGGCAGCCCCAGCATTTT.

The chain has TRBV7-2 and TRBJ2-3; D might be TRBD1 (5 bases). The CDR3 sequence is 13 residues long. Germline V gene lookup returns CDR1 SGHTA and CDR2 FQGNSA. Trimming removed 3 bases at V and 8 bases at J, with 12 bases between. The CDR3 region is CASSLGPVSTQYF. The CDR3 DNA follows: TGTGCCAGCAGCTTGGGGCCAGTGAGTACGCAGTATTTT.

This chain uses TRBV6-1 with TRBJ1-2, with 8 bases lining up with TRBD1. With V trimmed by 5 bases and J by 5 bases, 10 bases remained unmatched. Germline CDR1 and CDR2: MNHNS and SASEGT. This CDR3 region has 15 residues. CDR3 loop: CASSPPDRVGYGYTF. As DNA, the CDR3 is TGTGCCAGCAGTCCCCCGGACAGGGTTGGGTATGGCTACACCTTC.

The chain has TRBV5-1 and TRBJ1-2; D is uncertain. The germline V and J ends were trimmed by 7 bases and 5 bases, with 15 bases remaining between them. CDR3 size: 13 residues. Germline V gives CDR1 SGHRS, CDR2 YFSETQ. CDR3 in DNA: TGCGCCAGCTCCCCTGTGCTGTTTTATGGCTACACCTTC. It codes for CASSPVLFYGYTF.

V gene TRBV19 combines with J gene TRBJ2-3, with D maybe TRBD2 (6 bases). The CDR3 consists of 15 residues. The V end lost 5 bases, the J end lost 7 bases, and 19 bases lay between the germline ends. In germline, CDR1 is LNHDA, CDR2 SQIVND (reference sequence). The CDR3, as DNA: TGTGCCAGTAGTCTAAGGGAGGACGGACGAAATACGCAGTATTTT. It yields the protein CASSLREDGRNTQYF. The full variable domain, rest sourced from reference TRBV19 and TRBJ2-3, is DGGITQSPKYLFRKEGQNVTLSCEQNLNHDAMYWYRQDPGQGLRLIYYSQIVNDFQKGDIAEGYSVSREKKESFPLTVTSAQKNPTAFYLCASSLREDGRNTQYFGPGTRLTVL.

The CDR3 reads CASSLTSGGLRNIQYF. The CDR3 DNA reads as TGTGCCAGCAGCTTAACTAGCGGGGGATTAAGGAACATTCAGTACTTC. J is TRBJ2-4 and V is TRBV11-1; 11 positions agree with TRBD2. CDR1 is SGHAT and CDR2 is FQDESV in the germline V gene (reference sequence). The CDR3 covers 16 residues. The junction had 7 bases not matched to a gene; V was cut back by 2 bases and J by 7 bases.

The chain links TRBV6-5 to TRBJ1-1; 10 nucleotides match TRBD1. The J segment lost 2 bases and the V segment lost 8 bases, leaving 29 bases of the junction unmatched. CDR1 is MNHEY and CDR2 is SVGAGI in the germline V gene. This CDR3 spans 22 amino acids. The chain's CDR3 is CASGDSLGQGRSLTPQNTEAFF. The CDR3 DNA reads TGTGCCAGCGGAGACTCTCTGGGACAGGGGCGGTCCCTTACCCCCCAAAACACTGAAGCTTTCTTT.